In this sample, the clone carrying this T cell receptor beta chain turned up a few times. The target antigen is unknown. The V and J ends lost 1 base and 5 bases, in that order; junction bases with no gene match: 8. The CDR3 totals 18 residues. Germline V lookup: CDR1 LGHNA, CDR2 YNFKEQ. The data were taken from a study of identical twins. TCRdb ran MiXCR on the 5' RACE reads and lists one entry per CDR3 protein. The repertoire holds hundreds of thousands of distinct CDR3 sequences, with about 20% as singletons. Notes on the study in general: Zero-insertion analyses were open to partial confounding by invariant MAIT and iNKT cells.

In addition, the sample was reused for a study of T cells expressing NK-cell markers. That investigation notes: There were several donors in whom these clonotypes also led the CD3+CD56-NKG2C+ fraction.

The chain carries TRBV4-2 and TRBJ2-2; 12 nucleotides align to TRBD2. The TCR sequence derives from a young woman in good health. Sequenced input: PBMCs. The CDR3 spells CASSQANLAGGQTGELFF. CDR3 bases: TGTGCCAGCAGCCAAGCTAATCTAGCGGGGGGGCAAACCGGGGAGCTGTTTTTT.